The 27 T cell receptor beta chains listed next were all sequenced from one sample in a study of early T cells in non-severe SARS-CoV-2 infection. Using its own MiXCR run on the 5' RACE reads, TCRdb lists one record per CDR3 protein. The sample includes approximately 70,000 distinct CDR3 sequences, approximately 12% seen only once; the top ten take roughly 6.8%. The sample consisted of whole blood. These receptors were collected from an adult who was a healthcare worker with PCR-confirmed SARS-CoV-2 infection or an uninfected control (not recorded which).

Only a few counts were recorded for this clonotype. The V and J genes are TRBV5-8 and TRBJ2-3; 8 positions match TRBD2. In germline, CDR1 is SGHTS, CDR2 YDEGEE. The CDR3 extends over 16 amino acids. Germline trimming cut 4 bases from V and 2 bases from J; bases unmatched to any gene: 9. DNA for the CDR3: TGTGCCAGCAGCCTGAGGACTAGCTCATACACAGATACGCAGTATTTT. This sequence encodes CASSLRTSSYTDTQYF.

This clonotype was counted many times. The chain recombines TRBV29-1 with TRBJ2-2, with TRBD2 matching over 8 bases. Germline V gives CDR1 SQVTM, CDR2 ANQGSEA. This CDR3 comprises 15 residues. V shed 4 bases, J shed 2 bases, and the junction held 6 bases outside the gene matches. CDR3 sequence: CSVVVSGENTGELFF. In nucleotides, the CDR3 is TGCAGCGTTGTAGTTAGCGGGGAAAACACCGGGGAGCTGTTTTTT.

There are many counts of this clonotype. This chain uses TRBV7-9 with TRBJ1-1; unclear D gene. V dropped 4 bases and J dropped 4 bases, with 16 bases sitting between them. The length of the CDR3 is 15 residues. Germline V gene sequence: CDR1 SEHNR, CDR2 FQNEAQ (reference sequence). The CDR3 protein is CASSSLNGELTEAFF. The CDR3 bases are TGTGCCAGCAGCTCCCTAAACGGTGAACTCACTGAAGCTTTCTTT.

V gene TRBV12-3 or TRBV12-4 combines with J gene TRBJ1-1; D remains unclear. The CDR3 loop spans 15 amino acids. Between the trimmed V and J ends, which lost 1 base and 4 bases, there was a span of 13 bases. CDR3 sequence reads: CASSLDLGGSTEAFF. The DNA for the CDR3 is TGTGCCAGCAGTTTAGATCTGGGAGGAAGCACTGAAGCTTTCTTT.

V is TRBV9 and J is TRBJ1-6, with D possibly TRBD1 on 5 matching bases. The CDR3 is made up of 14 amino acids. Germline V lookup: CDR1 SGDLS, CDR2 YYNGEE. V lost 1 base, J lost 5 bases, and 7 bases lay in between. The DNA for the CDR3 is TGTGCCAGCAGCGTATCAGGGAATAATTCACCCCTCCACTTT. Its protein is CASSVSGNNSPLHF.

This chain uses TRBV5-1 with TRBJ2-7; D remains ambiguous. CDR3 length: 15 residues. Trimming cost V 1 base and J 2 bases, with 13 bases left between them. CDR1 and CDR2 (germline): SGHRS, YFSETQ. As DNA, the CDR3 is TGCGCCAGCAGCTTGCTGGGCAGTGGAGCCTACGAGCAGTACTTC. Translating gives CASSLLGSGAYEQYF.

This rearrangement joins TRBV9 to TRBJ2-2; the D gene is possibly TRBD1 (5 bases). V lost 3 bases and J 6 bases, leaving 12 bases between the germline ends. CDR3 length equals 14 residues. Germline lookup yields CDR1 SGDLS and CDR2 YYNGEE. For the CDR3, the DNA is TGTGCCAGCAGCGCCCTCCAGGGTTCCGGGGAGCTGTTTTTT. Its translation: CASSALQGSGELFF.

In this sample, this clonotype turned up a few times. One junction end does not reproduce the germline sequence, and a read error may be involved. This rearrangement joins TRBV6-1 to TRBJ2-7; TRBD1 agrees at 7 bases. The CDR3 runs 15 residues. Germline V gives CDR1 MNHNS, CDR2 SASEGT. As DNA, the CDR3 is TGTACCAGCAGTGATCGGGACAGAGTTTCCTACGAGCAGTACTTC. It translates to CTSSDRDRVSYEQYF.

The J gene is TRBJ1-1, the V gene TRBV12-3 or TRBV12-4; 7 positions agree with TRBD1. The V segment lost 5 bases and the J segment 4 bases; nucleotides outside the gene matches: 4. The length of the CDR3 is 13 residues. CDR3 region: CASSPTGRTEAFF. For the CDR3, the DNA is TGTGCCAGCAGTCCGACAGGGCGCACTGAAGCTTTCTTT.

The rearrangement uses TRBV3-1 and TRBJ2-5, with D maybe TRBD1 (6 bases). The CDR3 totals 13 residues. V shed 4 bases and J shed 5 bases, with 11 bases lying between them. The germline V gene has CDR1 LGHDT and CDR2 YNNKEL (reference sequence). The CDR3 loop is CASSRRGLETQYF. CDR3 sequence (DNA): TGTGCCAGCAGCCGCAGGGGCTTGGAGACCCAGTACTTC.

The sample holds many counts of this clonotype. V is TRBV27 and J is TRBJ2-2, with 9 bases aligning to TRBD1. The CDR3 consists of 15 residues. V lost 5 bases and J lost 4; bases outside the gene matches: 5. CDR1 and CDR2 (germline): MNHEY, SMNVEV (reference sequence). In nucleotides, the CDR3 is TGTGCCAGCAGTACACAGGGGGCGCCCACCGGGGAGCTGTTTTTT. This codes for CASSTQGAPTGELFF.

The chain employs TRBV7-8 and TRBJ2-5, with D perhaps TRBD1 or TRBD2 (5 bases each). The V end was cut by 6 bases, the J end by 4 bases, with 15 bases between. The CDR3 covers 14 residues. Germline V lookup: CDR1 SGHVS, CDR2 FQNEAQ. Written as DNA, the CDR3 is TGTGCCAGCAGTTTGGGGGAGCAGGGAGAGACCCAGTACTTC. Translation: CASSLGEQGETQYF.

This clonotype was counted at least ten times. The chain carries TRBV6-1 and TRBJ2-5; 9 bases match TRBD1. The CDR3 covers 15 residues. CDR1 and CDR2 (germline): MNHNS, SASEGT. J lost 1 base, V lost 3 bases, and 3 bases had no gene match. The CDR3 DNA sequence: TGTGCCAGCAGTGAGACAGGGGGTAGCCAAGAGACCCAGTACTTC. Encoded protein: CASSETGGSQETQYF.

This clonotype was counted many times. The chain uses TRBV10-2 and TRBJ1-2, with 7 nucleotides matching TRBD1. CDR1 WSHSY and CDR2 SAAADI come from the germline V gene. With V trimmed by 4 bases and J by 7 bases, 6 bases remained unmatched. The CDR3 sequence is 13 residues long. CDR3 DNA sequence: TGCGCCAGCAGTGTAGGGGGCGGGAGTGGCTACACCTTC. It is translated as CASSVGGGSGYTF.

The chain combines TRBV7-6 with TRBJ2-3, with no clear D. This CDR3 is built from 14 residues. V shed 5 bases and J shed 0 bases, with 9 bases lying between them. Looked up from germline, CDR1 is SGHVS and CDR2 is FNYEAQ. CDR3 sequence reads: CASSPRSSTDTQYF. In nucleotides, the CDR3 is TGTGCCAGCAGCCCTCGCTCTAGCACAGATACGCAGTATTTT.

The table lists this clonotype with many counts. The J gene is TRBJ2-5, the V gene TRBV5-1; D remains ambiguous. Germline V gives CDR1 SGHRS, CDR2 YFSETQ. The CDR3 totals 14 residues. Trimming removed 2 bases at V and 0 bases at J, with 8 bases between. CDR3 sequence reads: CASSLFGNQETQYF. CDR3 coding DNA: TGCGCCAGCAGCTTATTTGGAAACCAAGAGACCCAGTACTTC.

This clonotype was observed many times. J is TRBJ2-3 and V is TRBV5-4; 7 positions agree with TRBD2. V gave up 2 bases and J gave up 2 bases; unmatched junction bases: 8. The CDR3 is 16 amino acids. Germline V gene sequence: CDR1 SGHNT, CDR2 YYREEE (reference sequence). Here the CDR3 reads CASSFKRGGDTDTQYF. CDR3 sequence (DNA): TGTGCCAGCAGCTTTAAGCGGGGCGGGGACACAGATACGCAGTATTTT.

This clonotype has only a few counts. The chain couples TRBV6-2 or TRBV6-3 to TRBJ2-3; D unclear. V shed 4 bases and J shed 1 base, with 12 bases lying between them. In germline, CDR1 is MNHEY, CDR2 SVGEGT. This CDR3 comprises 15 residues. CDR3 residues: CASSSPERGTDTQYF. In nucleotides, the CDR3 is TGTGCCAGCAGTTCCCCCGAACGGGGCACAGATACGCAGTATTTT.

This clonotype was seen a handful of times. This chain connects TRBV7-3 to TRBJ1-6; D may be TRBD1 (6 bases). The ends were cut back, 5 bases at V and 2 bases at J, with 10 bases in the middle. This CDR3 has 15 amino acids. The germline V gene encodes CDR1 SGHTA and CDR2 FQGTGA. As DNA, the CDR3 is TGTGCCAGCAGCCCCCGGGACACCTATAATTCACCCCTCCACTTT. Its translation is CASSPRDTYNSPLHF. The variable domain in full, completed from reference TRBV7-3 and TRBJ1-6, reads GAGVSQTPSNKVTEKGKYVELRCDPISGHTALYWYRQSLGQGPEFLIYFQGTGAADDSGLPNDRFFAVRPEGSVSTLKIQRTERGDSAVYLCASSPRDTYNSPLHFGNGTRLTVT.

The rearrangement joins TRBV29-1 to TRBJ2-3, with D perhaps TRBD2 (5 bases). Germline V lookup: CDR1 SQVTM, CDR2 ANQGSEA. With 3 bases removed from V and 0 bases from J, the gap between germline ends came to 13 bases. This CDR3 has 15 amino acids. The CDR3 sequence: CSVEQRLTSTDTQYF. In DNA form, the CDR3 reads TGCAGCGTTGAGCAGAGACTAACAAGCACAGATACGCAGTATTTT.

The chain combines TRBV24-1 with TRBJ2-1; 7 nucleotides match TRBD2. Germline lookup yields CDR1 KGHDR and CDR2 SFDVKD. With 9 bases clipped from V and 6 bases from J, the junction kept 7 bases outside the gene matches. There are 13 residues in the CDR3. CDR3 DNA sequence: TGTGCCACCGGTTTCGCGGGAGTCAATGAGCAGTTCTTC. As protein: CATGFAGVNEQFF.

This clonotype has only a few counts. The rearrangement uses TRBV30 and TRBJ2-7; 10 bases are a match to TRBD2. Looked up from germline, CDR1 is GTSNPN and CDR2 is SVGIG (reference sequence). This CDR3 is built from 14 residues. The ends lost 3 bases at V and 6 bases at J; junction bases unmatched: 8. The CDR3 protein is CAWRVSGGAGEQYF. The CDR3 region has the DNA TGTGCCTGGAGGGTCAGCGGGGGGGCTGGCGAGCAGTACTTC.

This clonotype was counted at least ten times. The gene calls are TRBV27 and TRBJ2-7; the D is unclear. The CDR3 has 14 residues. V was clipped by 2 bases and J by 2 bases, with 10 bases between them. CDR1 and CDR2 (germline): MNHEY, SMNVEV (reference sequence). The CDR3 loop is CASSLTVTPYEQYF. CDR3 DNA sequence: TGTGCCAGCAGTTTAACCGTAACGCCCTACGAGCAGTACTTC.

The V and J genes are TRBV6-5 and TRBJ2-7; D possibly corresponds to TRBD1 (6 bases). Trimming shortened V by 6 bases and J by 3 bases, and 15 bases separated the two germline ends. In germline, CDR1 is MNHEY, CDR2 SVGAGI. The CDR3 contains 14 residues. The CDR3: CASRHPDRIYEQYF. CDR3 nucleotide sequence: TGTGCCAGCAGACACCCGGACAGAATCTACGAGCAGTACTTC.

At least ten counts were recorded for this clonotype. This rearrangement joins TRBV2 to TRBJ2-2; D gene unclear. This CDR3 is 13 amino acids long. V gave up 5 bases and J gave up 3 bases, with 7 bases separating them. Per germline, CDR1 SNHLY and CDR2 FYNNEI. The CDR3 DNA reads TGTGCCAGCAGTTTTTCTGACACCGGGGAGCTGTTTTTT. Its translation is CASSFSDTGELFF. Full variable domain (missing parts from reference TRBV2 and TRBJ2-2): EPEVTQTPSHQVTQMGQEVILRCVPISNHLYFYWYRQILGQKVEFLVSFYNNEISEKSEIFDDQFSVERPDGSNFTLKIRSTKLEDSAMYFCASSFSDTGELFFGEGSRLTVL.

This clonotype was seen repeatedly, ten times or more. This chain links TRBV19 with TRBJ2-2, with 9 positions matching TRBD1. This CDR3 has 16 amino acids. Germline lookup yields CDR1 LNHDA and CDR2 SQIVND (reference sequence). V was clipped by 3 bases and J by 7 bases; unmatched bases: 9. CDR3 sequence: CASSISTGGRVGELFF. DNA for the CDR3: TGTGCCAGTAGTATCTCTACAGGGGGCCGCGTCGGGGAGCTGTTTTTT.

The chain combines TRBV9 with TRBJ2-3; TRBD2 is a possible D gene (6 bases). The CDR3 consists of 16 residues. Between the trimmed V and J ends, which lost 1 base and 1 base, there was a span of 13 bases. Looked up from germline, CDR1 is SGDLS and CDR2 is YYNGEE. This chain's CDR3 is CASSVMVGRGTDTQYF. In nucleotides, the CDR3 is TGTGCCAGCAGCGTAATGGTCGGGAGAGGCACAGATACGCAGTATTTT.